In this sample, the clone carrying this T cell receptor (beta chain) turned up many times. The antigen is undetermined. This sample is drawn from a study of Graves' ophthalmopathy and Graves' hyperthyroidism. Study-wide results and limits: Its predictions of ophthalmopathy progression gave the model 60% to 71% sensitivity and 72% to 85% specificity.

Investigators amplified TCR beta CDR3 regions from RNA transcripts. HTBI primers primed a first-round RT-PCR, and a second-round multiplex PCR followed. TCRdb reprocessed the multiplex PCR reads via MiXCR and lists one record per CDR3 protein. The sample yields about 550,000 distinct CDR3 sequences, less than 40% seen once. The CDR3 runs to 11 residues. Germline V gene data show CDR1 as SQVTM and CDR2 as ANQGSEA. V was clipped by 3 bases and J by 6 bases, with 9 bases between them. Enrolled hyperthyroidism patients had a new diagnosis, a duration under 2 months, and an age of 18 to 65. Exclusion covered patients with other autoimmune diseases or uncontrolled infections (as well as pregnancy or lactation). Thyroid ultrasound, orbital computed tomography, TRAb, serum thyroxine and clinical symptoms formed the basis of diagnosis.

The J gene is TRBJ2-7, the V gene TRBV29-1; D ambiguous. The receptor comes from an adult man with Graves' hyperthyroidism. Material: peripheral blood or thyroid tissue (not recorded which). The CDR3 here is CSVDRVSEQYF. In DNA, the CDR3 is TGCAGCGTTGATAGGGTCAGCGAGCAGTACTTC.